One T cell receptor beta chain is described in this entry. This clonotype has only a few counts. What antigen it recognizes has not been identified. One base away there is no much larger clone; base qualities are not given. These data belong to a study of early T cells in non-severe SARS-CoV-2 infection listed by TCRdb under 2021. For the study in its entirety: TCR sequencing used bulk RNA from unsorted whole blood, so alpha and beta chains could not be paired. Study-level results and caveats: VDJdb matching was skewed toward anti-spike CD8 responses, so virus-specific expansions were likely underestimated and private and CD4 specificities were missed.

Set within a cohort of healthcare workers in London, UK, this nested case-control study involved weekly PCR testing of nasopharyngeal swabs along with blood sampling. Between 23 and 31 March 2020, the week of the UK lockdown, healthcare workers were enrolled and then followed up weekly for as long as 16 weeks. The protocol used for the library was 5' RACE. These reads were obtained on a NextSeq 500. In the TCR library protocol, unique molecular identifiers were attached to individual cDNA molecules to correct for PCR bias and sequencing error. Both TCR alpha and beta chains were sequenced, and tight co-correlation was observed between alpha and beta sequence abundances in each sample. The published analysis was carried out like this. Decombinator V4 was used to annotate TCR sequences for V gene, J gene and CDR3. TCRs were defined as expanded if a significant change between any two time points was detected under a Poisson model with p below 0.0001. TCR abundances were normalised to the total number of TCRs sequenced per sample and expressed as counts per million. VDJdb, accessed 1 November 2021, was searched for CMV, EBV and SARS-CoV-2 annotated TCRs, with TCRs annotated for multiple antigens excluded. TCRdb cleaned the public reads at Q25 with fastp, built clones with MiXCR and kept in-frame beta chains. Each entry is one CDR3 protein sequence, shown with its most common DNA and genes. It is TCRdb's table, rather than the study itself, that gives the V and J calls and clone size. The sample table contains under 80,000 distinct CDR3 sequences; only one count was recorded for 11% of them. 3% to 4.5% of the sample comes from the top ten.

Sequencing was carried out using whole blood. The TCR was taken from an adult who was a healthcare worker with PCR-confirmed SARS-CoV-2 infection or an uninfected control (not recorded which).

CDR3 reads: CASSVDGATQYF. The sequenced DNA is TGTGCCAGCAGCGTAGATGGGGCGACCCAGTACTTC. The sequence joins TRBV9 to TRBJ2-5; the best D guess is TRBD1, with 5 bases matching. Per the germline V gene, SGDLS is the CDR1 and YYNGEE is the CDR2. The CDR3, cysteine through phenylalanine, is 12 amino acids long. Only the CDR3 region is kept as DNA, spanning 36 bases read in frame from base 1. V is clipped by 0 bases and J by 7 bases, and the sequence between their germline boundaries is 7 bases long.